These 8 T cell receptor beta chains were sequenced from one sample in a study of blood T cells in healthy people across ages. The second PCR ran roughly 6 to 11 cycles with a sample-barcoded 5' primer and J-beta primers. TCRdb itself ran the 5' RACE reads through MiXCR, one entry per CDR3 protein. The profile shows about 780,000 distinct CDR3 sequences, roughly 25% of them singletons. This same sample was also part of a study on T cells of mothers and their children.

Input material: blood. The receptors derive from a boy younger than 18 in good health.

This clonotype was seen a handful of times. The rearrangement joins TRBV20-1 to TRBJ2-5; maybe TRBD1 (6 bases). The CDR3 contains 13 residues. CDR1 is DFQATT and CDR2 is SNEGSKA in the germline V gene (reference sequence). The germline V and J ends were trimmed by 3 bases and 5 bases, with 13 bases remaining between them. The DNA of the CDR3 is TGCAGTGCTAGGGGCCCAGGGGTTGAGACCCAGTACTTC. Translated, it gives CSARGPGVETQYF.

The chain carries TRBV7-9 and TRBJ2-5; D is uncertain. V was shortened by 5 bases and J by 3 bases, with 16 bases between the two germline ends. The CDR3 runs to 15 residues. The germline V gene encodes CDR1 SEHNR and CDR2 FQNEAQ (reference sequence). The CDR3 DNA sequence: TGTGCCAGCAGCCCCCTGTCAGTGAGGAAAGAGACCCAGTACTTC. This encodes CASSPLSVRKETQYF.

This rearrangement joins TRBV29-1 to TRBJ1-5; D remains ambiguous. The V gene lost 7 bases and the J gene lost 2 bases, with 9 bases spanning the gap. CDR1 is SQVTM, CDR2 ANQGSEA, per germline. The CDR3 is 12 amino acids. The CDR3 loop is CSAVTGNQPQHF. CDR3 DNA sequence: TGCAGCGCCGTTACGGGCAATCAGCCCCAGCATTTT.

This chain connects TRBV5-1 to TRBJ1-2; no reliable D call. The ends were cut back, 1 base at V and 6 bases at J, with 16 bases in the middle. This CDR3 contains 15 residues. In germline, CDR1 is SGHRS, CDR2 YFSETQ. The CDR3 sequence is CASSLYSGPMDGYTF. CDR3 nucleotides: TGCGCCAGCAGCTTGTATTCTGGACCAATGGATGGCTACACCTTC.

The rearrangement joins TRBV7-9 to TRBJ2-5, with TRBD2 as a possible D gene (6 bases). The length of the CDR3 is 15 residues. Germline V gives CDR1 SEHNR, CDR2 FQNEAQ (reference sequence). V was clipped by 5 bases and J by 7 bases, with 20 bases between them. CDR3 region: CASSPPRDWVGTQYF. The DNA of the CDR3 is TGTGCCAGCAGCCCGCCCCGGGACTGGGTCGGGACCCAGTACTTC.

This clonotype turned up a few times. The J gene is TRBJ2-5, the V gene TRBV29-1; D may correspond to TRBD1 or TRBD2 (7 bases each). This CDR3 region has 14 residues. Trimming pared 4 bases from V and 4 bases from J, leaving 16 bases between. Germline loops: CDR1 SQVTM, CDR2 ANQGSEA. CDR3 loop: CSVGSTGEGETQYF. CDR3 in DNA: TGCAGCGTTGGTTCTACAGGGGAGGGAGAGACCCAGTACTTC. The whole variable domain, remainder taken from reference TRBV29-1 and TRBJ2-5, is SAVISQKPSRDICQRGTSLTIQCQVDSQVTMMFWYRQQPGQSLTLIATANQGSEATYESGFVIDKFPISRPNLTFSTLTVSNMSPEDSSIYLCSVGSTGEGETQYFGPGTRLLVL.

This clonotype was seen a handful of times. The chain couples TRBV6-1 to TRBJ2-5, with 7 bases matching TRBD1. The CDR3 totals 13 residues. J was trimmed by 4 bases and V by 6 bases; bases with no gene match: 5. Germline assignment: CDR1 MNHNS and CDR2 SASEGT. CDR3: CASRETGIETQYF. Here the CDR3 DNA reads TGTGCCAGCAGAGAGACAGGGATAGAGACCCAGTACTTC.

Remarks on this clonotype: One end of the junction does not line up with germline, which may come from a read error. V usage is TRBV7-7 and J usage is TRBJ2-7; D perhaps matches TRBD1 (5 bases). Germline CDR1 reads SSHAT; CDR2 reads FNYEAQ (reference sequence). The CDR3 length is 15 residues. The CDR3 DNA reads as TGTGCTAGCAGCTTAGTTGGGTCAGGGTGCTACGAGCAGTACTTC. Protein: CASSLVGSGCYEQYF.